The 17 T cell receptor beta chains below all came from one sample that was sequenced in a study of blood T cell repertoires in COVID-19. Profiling relied on immunoSEQ multiplex PCR, and the TCRdb table lists in-frame clones only, not all of them. The sample gives some 190,000 clones, less than 85% of which show up once; around 12% is in the top ten. Sequenced sample: peripheral blood. These receptors came from a woman in her fifties or sixties with acute or convalescent COVID-19.

This clone came up a few times. The chain has TRBV28 and TRBJ2-7, with 11 bases fitting TRBD1. The CDR3 sequence is 18 residues long. The germline gives CDR1 MDHEN, CDR2 SYDVKM. J lost 4 bases, V lost 4 bases, and 15 bases had no gene match. The CDR3 region has the DNA TGTGCCAGCAGTTCCTCCCTAGGTGGGACAGGGGGTACATACGAGCAGTACTTC. Amino acid sequence: CASSSSLGGTGGTYEQYF.

The rearrangement uses TRBV11-3 and TRBJ2-7, with D perhaps matching TRBD2 (5 bases). The germline V gene has CDR1 SGHNT and CDR2 YENEEA. The CDR3 has 14 amino acids. The ends were cut back, 4 bases at V and 7 bases at J, with 17 bases in the middle. This chain's CDR3 is CASSSDAVGGEQYF. CDR3 nucleotide sequence: TGTGCCAGCAGCTCCGACGCGGTAGGCGGGGAGCAGTACTTC.

This clone was detected a few times. The chain has TRBV27 and TRBJ2-7, with 10 bases identical to TRBD2. The CDR3 is 16 amino acids. J gave up 5 bases and V 4 bases, and 11 bases lay outside the gene matches. Germline values: CDR1 MNHEY, CDR2 SMNVEV (reference sequence). The CDR3 is CASSSTGVAGGHEQYF. CDR3 in DNA: TGTGCCAGCAGTTCCACGGGTGTAGCGGGAGGCCACGAGCAGTACTTC.

The chain is built from TRBV6-2 or TRBV6-3 and TRBJ2-7, with 14 bases identical to TRBD2. Germline CDR1 and CDR2: MNHEY and SVGEGT. V dropped 4 bases and J dropped 4; count of bases not matched to a gene: 3. CDR3 size: 15 residues. CDR3 sequence: CASSSGLAGGYEQYF. CDR3 bases: TGTGCCAGCAGTTCCGGACTAGCGGGAGGTTACGAGCAGTACTTC.

The chain combines TRBV28 with TRBJ2-7, with a weak D call TRBD2 (5 bases). Germline CDR1 and CDR2: MDHEN and SYDVKM. This CDR3 contains 16 residues. V lost 1 base, J lost 3 bases, and 16 bases lay in between. CDR3 in DNA: TGTGCCAGCAGTTTATTTCCCGGCCCGAGGGTCTACGAGCAGTACTTC. As protein: CASSLFPGPRVYEQYF.

The chain has TRBV11-2 and TRBJ1-5; 9 bases fit TRBD1. There are 15 residues in the CDR3. Germline V lookup: CDR1 SGHAT, CDR2 FQNNGV. V was pared by 3 bases and J by 4 bases, with 4 bases of the junction left unmatched. The CDR3 sequence: CASSLGTGINQPQHF. The CDR3 DNA follows: TGTGCCAGCAGCTTGGGGACAGGGATAAATCAGCCCCAGCATTTT.

This sequence joins TRBV9 and TRBJ1-2; no reliable D call. The germline gives CDR1 SGDLS, CDR2 YYNGEE. This CDR3 is 18 amino acids long. Trimming took off 0 bases at V and 4 bases at J, with 22 bases between the two ends. The CDR3 DNA follows: TGTGCCAGCAGCGTAGACCTCGCTGGCGGCGGGAGGTCCTATGGCTACACCTTC. Its translation: CASSVDLAGGGRSYGYTF. Complete variable domain (other parts from reference TRBV9 and TRBJ1-2): DSGVTQTPKHLITATGQRVTLRCSPRSGDLSVYWYQQSLDQGLQFLIQYYNGEERAKGNILERFSAQQFPDLHSELNLSSLELGDSALYFCASSVDLAGGGRSYGYTFGSGTRLTVV.

With respect to this clone: One end of the junction does not line up with germline, which may come from a read error. The chain uses TRBV18 and TRBJ1-1; 7 bases are a match to TRBD1. This CDR3 is 15 amino acids long. CDR1 is KGHSH, CDR2 LQKENI, per germline. CDR3 nucleotide sequence: TGTGCCAGCTCCCCACAGGGGTCGATTGGCACTGAAGCTTTCTTT. Its protein product is CASSPQGSIGTEAFF.

The chain uses TRBV21-1 and TRBJ2-7; the table names TRBD1, a call not compared with the DNA. TRBV21-1 is a listed pseudogene. The CDR3 sequence is 16 residues long. The CDR3, as DNA: TGTGCCAGCAGCAACTCGACAGGGATATTTTCCTACGAGCAGTACTTC. This sequence encodes CASSNSTGIFSYEQYF.

This clone ranks as medium-sized (0.01 to 0.1%). One end of the junction is discordant with germline, which a read error may explain. The genes are TRBV19 and TRBJ1-6; the D is unclear. CDR3 length: 16 residues. Germline lookup yields CDR1 LNHDA and CDR2 SQIVND (reference sequence). DNA for the CDR3: TGTGCCAGTAGGATAGACGCGAGCTCCTATAATTCACCCCTCCACTTT. The encoded protein is CASRIDASSYNSPLHF.

This clone was seen a handful of times. V is TRBV6-2 or TRBV6-3 and J is TRBJ2-7, with 10 bases fitting TRBD2. Germline V gene lookup returns CDR1 MNHEY and CDR2 SVGEGT. J gave up 2 bases and V 2 bases, and 3 bases lay outside the gene matches. The CDR3 is made up of 15 amino acids. This CDR3 is CASSYGLAATYEQYF. The CDR3 nucleotides are TGTGCCAGCAGTTACGGACTAGCGGCAACCTACGAGCAGTACTTC.

Written as DNA, the CDR3 is TGTGCCAGCAGCTTAACCGGGACAACCGGCGCCGGGGAGCTGTTTTTT. Translating gives CASSLTGTTGAGELFF. V gene TRBV7-6 combines with J gene TRBJ2-2; tentatively, D is TRBD1 (6 bases). CDR3 length: 16 residues. Between the trimmed V and J ends, which lost 2 bases and 6 bases, there was a span of 16 bases. The germline V gene has CDR1 SGHVS and CDR2 FNYEAQ.

The rearrangement links TRBV7-8 to TRBJ2-2, with TRBD1 as a possible D gene (6 bases). The germline gives CDR1 SGHVS, CDR2 FQNEAQ. The V end was cut by 3 bases, the J end by 0 bases, with 17 bases between. CDR3 length: 18 amino acids. CDR3 loop: CASSFSNPGATNTGELFF. The DNA of the CDR3 is TGTGCCAGCAGCTTTTCCAATCCAGGGGCGACGAACACCGGGGAGCTGTTTTTT. Drawing the rest from reference TRBV7-8 and TRBJ2-2, the complete variable domain is GAGVSQSPRYKVAKRGQDVALRCDPISGHVSLFWYQQALGQGPEFLTYFQNEAQLDKSGLPSDRFFAERPEGSVSTLKIQRTQQEDSAVYLCASSFSNPGATNTGELFFGEGSRLTVL.

There are a few counts of this clone. The chain carries TRBV29-1 and TRBJ2-1; TRBD1 agrees at 7 bases. The CDR3 has 15 amino acids. V was clipped by 7 bases and J by 0 bases; unmatched bases: 9. CDR1 and CDR2 (germline): SQVTM, ANQGSEA. The CDR3 region is CSAATTGSSYNEQFF. CDR3 sequence (DNA): TGCAGCGCCGCAACGACAGGGAGCTCCTACAATGAGCAGTTCTTC.

The rearrangement joins TRBV18 to TRBJ2-7; tentatively, D is TRBD1 (5 bases). This CDR3 is built from 16 residues. The germline V and J ends were trimmed by 6 bases and 1 base, with 19 bases remaining between them. Germline loops: CDR1 KGHSH, CDR2 LQKENI. CDR3 sequence: CASSEPGSGRSYEQYF. In DNA, the CDR3 is TGTGCCAGCTCCGAACCAGGGTCCGGACGATCCTACGAGCAGTACTTC.

This rearrangement joins TRBV28 to TRBJ1-5, with 7 nucleotides matching TRBD1. Trimming took 4 bases from V and 2 from J; bases not matched to a gene: 8. CDR3 length equals 16 residues. Germline V gives CDR1 MDHEN, CDR2 SYDVKM. CDR3 residues: CASSSQQGLGNQPQHF. Written as DNA, the CDR3 is TGTGCCAGCAGTTCTCAACAGGGGTTGGGCAATCAGCCCCAGCATTTT.

The chain carries TRBV7-8 and TRBJ2-1; D is unresolved. The CDR3 is 12 residues long. V was pared by 6 bases and J by 9 bases, with 12 bases between. Germline V gene sequence: CDR1 SGHVS, CDR2 FQNEAQ. This CDR3 reads CASSIGALEQFF. For the CDR3, the DNA is TGTGCCAGCAGTATAGGAGCCCTTGAGCAGTTCTTC.